This TCR beta chain was identified in a study of blood T cell repertoires in COVID-19. About the research overall: The United States, Italy and Spain provided the acute and convalescent COVID-19 samples. T cells, B-cell-depleted T cells, or PBMCs provided the cDNA or gDNA that served as material.

The protocol was immunoSEQ multiplex PCR, while the TCRdb copy is restricted to in-frame clones and leaves out a portion. The sample consists of 540,000 or so clones, 85% to 90% of them appearing once. The length of the CDR3 is 15 residues. Germline CDR1 reads SGHAT; CDR2 reads FQNNGV. Trimming stripped 5 bases from V and 0 bases from J, with 13 bases between. In Seattle, patients joined the study during active infection and were tracked longitudinally. Material: peripheral blood. This receptor was obtained from a woman aged 45 to 65 with COVID-19, enrolled during active disease. This sequence joins TRBV11-2 and TRBJ1-1, with TRBD1 as a possible D gene (5 bases). CDR3 amino acids: CASSPRQPLNTEAFF. DNA for the CDR3: TGTGCCAGCAGCCCCCGACAGCCTTTGAACACTGAAGCTTTCTTT.